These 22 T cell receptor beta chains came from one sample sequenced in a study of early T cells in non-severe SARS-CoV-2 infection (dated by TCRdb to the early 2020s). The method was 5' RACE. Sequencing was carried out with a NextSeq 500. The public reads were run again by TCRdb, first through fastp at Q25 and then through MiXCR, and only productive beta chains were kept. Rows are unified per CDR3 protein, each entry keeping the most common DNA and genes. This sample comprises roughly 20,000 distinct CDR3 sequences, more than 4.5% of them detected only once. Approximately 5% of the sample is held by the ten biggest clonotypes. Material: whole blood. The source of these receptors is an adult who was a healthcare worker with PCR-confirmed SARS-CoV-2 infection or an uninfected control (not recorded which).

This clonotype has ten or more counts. The CDR3 spells CASSPRATLVTEAFF. CDR3 bases: TGTGCCAGCTCACCACGGGCCACCTTAGTCACTGAAGCTTTCTTT. The V and J genes are TRBV18 and TRBJ1-1, with D hard to call. Per the germline V gene, CDR1 is KGHSH and CDR2 is LQKENI. V was cut by 1 base and J by 4 bases, with 13 bases left in between. This CDR3 spans 15 amino acids.

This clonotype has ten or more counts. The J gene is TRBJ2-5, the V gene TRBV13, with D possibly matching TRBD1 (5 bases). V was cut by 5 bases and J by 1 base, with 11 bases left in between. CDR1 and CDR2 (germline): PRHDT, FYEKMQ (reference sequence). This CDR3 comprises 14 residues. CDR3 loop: CASSLRRGQETQYF. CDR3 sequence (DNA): TGTGCCAGCAGCCTGCGAAGGGGCCAAGAGACCCAGTACTTC.

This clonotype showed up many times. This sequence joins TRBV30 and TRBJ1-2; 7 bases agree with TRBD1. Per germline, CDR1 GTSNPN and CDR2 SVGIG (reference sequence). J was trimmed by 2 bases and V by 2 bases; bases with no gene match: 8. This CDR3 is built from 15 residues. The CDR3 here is CAWSIGGAGNYGYTF. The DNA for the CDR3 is TGTGCCTGGAGTATAGGGGGCGCGGGGAACTATGGCTACACCTTC.

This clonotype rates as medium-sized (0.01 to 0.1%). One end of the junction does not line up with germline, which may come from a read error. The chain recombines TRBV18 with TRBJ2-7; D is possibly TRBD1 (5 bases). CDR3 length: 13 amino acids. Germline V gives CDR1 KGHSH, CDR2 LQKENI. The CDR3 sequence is CASSPPDSYEQYF. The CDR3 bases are TGTGCCAGCTCCCCACCCGACAGCTACGAGCAGTACTTC.

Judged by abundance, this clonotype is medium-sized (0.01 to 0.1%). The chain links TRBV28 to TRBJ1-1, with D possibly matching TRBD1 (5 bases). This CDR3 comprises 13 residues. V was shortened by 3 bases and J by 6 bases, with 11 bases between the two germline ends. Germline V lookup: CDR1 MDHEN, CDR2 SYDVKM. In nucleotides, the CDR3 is TGTGCCAGCAGTTTGGGGGGTAGTGCTGAAGCTTTCTTT. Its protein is CASSLGGSAEAFF.

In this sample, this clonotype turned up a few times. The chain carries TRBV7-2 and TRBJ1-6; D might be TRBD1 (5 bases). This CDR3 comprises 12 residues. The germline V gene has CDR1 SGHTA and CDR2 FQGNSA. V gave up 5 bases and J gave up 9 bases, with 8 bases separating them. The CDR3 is CASSRDRSPLHF. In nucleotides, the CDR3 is TGTGCCAGCAGCAGGGACCGTTCACCCCTCCACTTT.

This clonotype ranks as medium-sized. CDR3 amino acids: CASSYGLAGGVETQYF. CDR3 in DNA: TGCGCCAGCAGCTACGGACTAGCGGGGGGAGTAGAGACCCAGTACTTC. The chain couples TRBV4-3 to TRBJ2-5, with TRBD2 matching 14 bases. The germline V gene encodes CDR1 LGHNA and CDR2 YSLEER. The CDR3 sequence is 16 residues long. V gave up 5 bases and J gave up 4 bases; unmatched junction bases: 6.

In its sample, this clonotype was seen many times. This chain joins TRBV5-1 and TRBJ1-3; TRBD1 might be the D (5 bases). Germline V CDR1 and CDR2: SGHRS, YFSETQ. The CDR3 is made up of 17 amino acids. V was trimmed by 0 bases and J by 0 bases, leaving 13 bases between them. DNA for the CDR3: TGCGCCAGCAGCTTGGATCGGGGACCCTTCTCTGGAAACACCATATATTTT. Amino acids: CASSLDRGPFSGNTIYF.

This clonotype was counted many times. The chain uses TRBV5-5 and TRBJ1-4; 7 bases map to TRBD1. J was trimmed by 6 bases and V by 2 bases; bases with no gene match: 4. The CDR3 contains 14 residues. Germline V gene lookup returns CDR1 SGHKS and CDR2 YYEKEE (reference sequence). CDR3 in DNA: TGTGCCAGCAGCTTCATAGGGGGCCATGAAAAACTGTTTTTT. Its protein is CASSFIGGHEKLFF.

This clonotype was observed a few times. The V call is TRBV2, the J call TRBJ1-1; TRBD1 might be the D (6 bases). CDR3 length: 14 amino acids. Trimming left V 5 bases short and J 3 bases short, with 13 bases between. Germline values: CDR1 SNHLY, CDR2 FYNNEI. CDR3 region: CASSSRGTDTEAFF. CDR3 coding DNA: TGTGCCAGCAGTTCTAGGGGGACCGACACTGAAGCTTTCTTT.

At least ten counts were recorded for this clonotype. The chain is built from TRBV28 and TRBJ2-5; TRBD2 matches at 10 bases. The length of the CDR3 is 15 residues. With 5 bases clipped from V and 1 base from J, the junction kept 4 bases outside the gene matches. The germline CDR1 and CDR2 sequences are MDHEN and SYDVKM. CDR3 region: CASSLAGAGQETQYF. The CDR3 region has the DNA TGTGCCAGCAGTCTAGCGGGAGCCGGCCAAGAGACCCAGTACTTC. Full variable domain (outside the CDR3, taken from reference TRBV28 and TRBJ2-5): DVKVTQSSRYLVKRTGEKVFLECVQDMDHENMFWYRQDPGLGLRLIYFSYDVKMKEKGDIPEGYSVSREKKERFSLILESASTNQTSMYLCASSLAGAGQETQYFGPGTRLLVL.

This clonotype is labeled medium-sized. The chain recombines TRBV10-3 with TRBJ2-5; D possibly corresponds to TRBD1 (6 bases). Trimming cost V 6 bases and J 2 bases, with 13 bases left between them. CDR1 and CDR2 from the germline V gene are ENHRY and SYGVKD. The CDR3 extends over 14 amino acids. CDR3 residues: CAISPTRGQETQYF. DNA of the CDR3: TGTGCCATCAGCCCTACTAGGGGGCAAGAGACCCAGTACTTC.

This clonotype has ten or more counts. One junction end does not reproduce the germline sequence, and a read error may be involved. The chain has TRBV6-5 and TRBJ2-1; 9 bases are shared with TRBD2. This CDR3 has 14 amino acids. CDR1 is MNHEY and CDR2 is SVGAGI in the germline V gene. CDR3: CASGYELAGVEQFF. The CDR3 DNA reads TGTGCCAGCGGTTACGAGTTAGCGGGAGTGGAGCAGTTCTTC.

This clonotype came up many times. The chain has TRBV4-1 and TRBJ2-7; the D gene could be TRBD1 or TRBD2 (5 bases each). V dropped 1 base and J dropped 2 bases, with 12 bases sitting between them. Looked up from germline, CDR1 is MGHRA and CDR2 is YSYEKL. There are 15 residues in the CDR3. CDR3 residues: CASSQAGRNAYEQYF. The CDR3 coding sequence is TGCGCCAGCAGCCAAGCGGGACGGAACGCCTACGAGCAGTACTTC.

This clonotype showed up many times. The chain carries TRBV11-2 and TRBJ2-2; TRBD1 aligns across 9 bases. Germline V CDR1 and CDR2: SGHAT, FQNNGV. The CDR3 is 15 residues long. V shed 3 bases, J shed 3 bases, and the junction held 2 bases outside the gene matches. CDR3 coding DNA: TGTGCCAGCAGCTTCCGGACAGGGGACACCGGGGAGCTGTTTTTT. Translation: CASSFRTGDTGELFF.

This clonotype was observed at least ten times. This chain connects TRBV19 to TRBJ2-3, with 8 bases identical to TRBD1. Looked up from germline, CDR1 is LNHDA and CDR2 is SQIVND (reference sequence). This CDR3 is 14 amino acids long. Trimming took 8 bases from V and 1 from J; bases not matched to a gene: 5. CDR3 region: CASSPGQGTDTQYF. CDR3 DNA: TGTGCCAGTTCACCGGGACAGGGCACAGATACGCAGTATTTT.

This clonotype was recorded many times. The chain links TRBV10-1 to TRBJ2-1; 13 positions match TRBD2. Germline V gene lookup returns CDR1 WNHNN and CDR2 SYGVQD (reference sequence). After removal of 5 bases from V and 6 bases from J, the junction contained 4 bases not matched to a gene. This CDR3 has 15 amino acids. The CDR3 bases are TGCGCCAGCAGTCAAACTAGCGGGGGGGCCAATGAGCAGTTCTTC. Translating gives CASSQTSGGANEQFF.

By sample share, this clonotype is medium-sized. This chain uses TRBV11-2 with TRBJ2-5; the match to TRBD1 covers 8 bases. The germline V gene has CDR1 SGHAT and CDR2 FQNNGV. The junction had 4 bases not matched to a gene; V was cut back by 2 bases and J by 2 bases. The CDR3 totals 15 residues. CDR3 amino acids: CASSLSTGGQETQYF. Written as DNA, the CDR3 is TGTGCCAGCAGCTTATCAACAGGGGGGCAAGAGACCCAGTACTTC.

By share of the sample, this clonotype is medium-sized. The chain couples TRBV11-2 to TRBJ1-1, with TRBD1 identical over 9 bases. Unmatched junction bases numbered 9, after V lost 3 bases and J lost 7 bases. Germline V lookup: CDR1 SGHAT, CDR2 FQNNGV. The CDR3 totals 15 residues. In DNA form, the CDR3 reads TGTGCCAGCAGCTTCACGGACAGGGGAGGCCTTGAAGCTTTCTTT. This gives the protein CASSFTDRGGLEAFF.

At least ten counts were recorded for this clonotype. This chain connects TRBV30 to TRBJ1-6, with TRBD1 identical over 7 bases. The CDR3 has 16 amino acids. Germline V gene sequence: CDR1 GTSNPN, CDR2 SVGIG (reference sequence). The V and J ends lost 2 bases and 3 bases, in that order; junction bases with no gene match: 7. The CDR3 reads CAWSSPGTVYNSPLHF. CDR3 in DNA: TGTGCCTGGAGTTCCCCCGGGACAGTCTATAATTCACCCCTCCACTTT.

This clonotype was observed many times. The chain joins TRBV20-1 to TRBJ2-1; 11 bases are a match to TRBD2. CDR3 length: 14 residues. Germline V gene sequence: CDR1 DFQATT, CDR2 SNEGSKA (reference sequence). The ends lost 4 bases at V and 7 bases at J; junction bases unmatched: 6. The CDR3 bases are TGCAGTGCTATTAGCGGGAGGGCCACAAATGAGCAGTTCTTC. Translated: CSAISGRATNEQFF.

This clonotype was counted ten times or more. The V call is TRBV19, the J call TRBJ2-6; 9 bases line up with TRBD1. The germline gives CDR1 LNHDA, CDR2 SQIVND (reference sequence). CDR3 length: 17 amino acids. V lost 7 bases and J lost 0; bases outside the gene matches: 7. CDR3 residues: CASTLTGGLSGANVLTF. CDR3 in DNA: TGTGCCAGTACCTTAACAGGGGGCCTCTCTGGGGCCAACGTCCTGACTTTC.